Listed below are T cell receptor beta chains from one sample, sequenced in a study of immune cell composition in non-small cell lung cancer. Measured with immunoSEQ multiplex PCR; TCRdb has only the in-frame clones, and not every one. In the table there are 6,000 or so clones, 70% to 90% of which are singletons. Sequenced sample: non-adjacent lung tissue. The source is a human donor with non-small cell lung cancer. CDR3s include the opening cysteine and the closing phenylalanine or tryptophan. The order of the fields is V gene, J gene, clone size, D gene, CDR3 protein, CDR3 DNA. A D gene is named only where the DNA matches it firmly. A clone size is listed for some rows: how often the clone was seen (once, few, many), or a class if it is expanded.

TRBV7-9	TRBJ2-5	.	.	CASSSWGEQETQYF	TGTGCCAGCAGCTCTTGGGGGGAACAAGAGACCCAGTACTTC
TRBV20-1	TRBJ2-7	once	.	CSAKGGGGKYF	TGCAGTGCCAAGGGAGGGGGGGGCAAGTACTTC
TRBV29-1	TRBJ2-5	.	TRBD1	CSVSGQGQETQYF	TGCAGCGTGTCAGGACAGGGTCAGGAGACCCAGTACTTC
TRBV4-3	TRBJ2-7	.	TRBD2	CASSQATRTSGYYEQYF	TGCGCCAGCAGCCAAGCTACACGGACTAGCGGCTATTACGAGCAGTACTTC
TRBV9	TRBJ2-3	.	.	CASSVVPQGTDTQYF	TGTGCCAGCAGCGTAGTCCCACAGGGCACAGATACGCAGTATTTT
TRBV11-1	TRBJ2-7	.	TRBD1	CASSLSDRSLYF	TGTGCCAGCAGCCTATCGGACAGGTCCCTTTACTTC
TRBV21-1	TRBJ1-4	.	.	CASGGQGIPGATNEKLFF	TGTGCCAGCGGGGGACAGGGGATTCCTGGAGCAACTAATGAAAAACTGTTTTTT
TRBV7-2	TRBJ2-3	.	TRBD2	CASSLKGLLGTDTQYF	TGTGCCAGCAGCCTAAAGGGACTACTTGGCACAGATACGCAGTATTTT
TRBV6-6	TRBJ1-1	.	TRBD1	CASSYSPGQGTEAFF	TGTGCCAGCAGTTATTCTCCGGGACAGGGGACTGAAGCTTTCTTT
TRBV14	TRBJ2-1	.	TRBD1	CASSQNLGQNNEQFF	TGTGCCAGCAGCCAAAATCTGGGACAGAACAATGAGCAGTTCTTC
TRBV6-1	TRBJ1-5	.	.	CASSENGEGPQHF	TGTGCCAGCAGTGAAAACGGTGAGGGGCCCCAGCATTTT
TRBV10-1	TRBJ1-3	few	.	CASSEYRDGNTIYF	TGCGCCAGCAGTGAGTACAGGGATGGAAACACCATATATTTT
TRBV4-3	TRBJ2-3	.	.	CASSQDLGSIADTQYF	TGCGCCAGCAGCCAAGACTTGGGTAGCATCGCAGATACGCAGTATTTT
TRBV15	TRBJ2-5	.	TRBD2	CATSRGLAGLEETQYF	TGTGCCACCAGCAGGGGACTAGCGGGACTAGAGGAGACCCAGTACTTC
TRBV7-2	TRBJ2-2	.	TRBD1	CASSLEGQGTGELFF	TGTGCCAGCAGCTTAGAGGGACAGGGCACCGGGGAGCTGTTTTTT
TRBV20-1	TRBJ2-1	once	.	CSASQQGQFF	TGCAGTGCCTCCCAACAGGGGCAGTTCTTC
TRBV11-3	TRBJ2-7	.	.	CASSAGDEQYF	TGTGCCAGCAGCGCGGGCGACGAGCAGTACTTC
TRBV25-1	TRBJ1-2	.	.	CASSGYRDGYTF	TGTGCCAGCAGTGGCTACAGGGATGGCTACACCTTC
TRBV7-9	TRBJ1-3	.	.	CASSRASSGNTIYF	TGTGCCAGCAGCCGAGCGAGCTCTGGAAACACCATATATTTT
TRBV19	TRBJ1-2	.	TRBD1	CASSISDRANYGYTF	TGTGCCAGTAGTATAAGTGACAGGGCCAACTATGGCTACACCTTC
TRBV4-1	TRBJ2-3	.	TRBD2	CASSQGLAGDTDTQYF	TGCGCCAGCAGCCAAGGCCTAGCGGGTGACACAGATACGCAGTATTTT
TRBV27	TRBJ1-2	.	TRBD1	CASSSNRGDGYTF	TGTGCCAGCAGCTCCAACAGGGGAGACGGCTACACCTTC
TRBV7-6	TRBJ2-7	.	.	CASSPTEVTYEQYF	TGTGCCAGCAGCCCAACCGAGGTTACCTACGAGCAGTACTTC
TRBV30	TRBJ2-1	.	.	CAWSPDREQFF	TGTGCCTGGAGCCCCGATCGGGAGCAGTTCTTC
TRBV6-6	TRBJ2-5	.	.	CASSFSQGSPETQYF	TGTGCCAGCAGTTTCTCGCAGGGGAGTCCAGAGACCCAGTACTTC
TRBV7-9	TRBJ2-7	.	.	CASSLGSTTSSKQYF	TGTGCCAGCAGCTTAGGGTCTACGACTAGTAGTAAGCAGTACTTC
TRBV28	TRBJ2-1	.	.	CATREIEQFF	TGTGCCACCCGGGAGATTGAGCAGTTCTTC
TRBV7-9	TRBJ1-2	.	TRBD1	CASSLGGGGKGYTF	TGTGCCAGCAGCTTAGGCGGAGGGGGCAAGGGCTACACCTTC
TRBV6-5	TRBJ2-1	.	.	CASRKGTRQFF	TGTGCCAGCAGGAAAGGGACTCGGCAGTTCTTC